These 27 T cell receptor beta chains were all obtained from the same sample, sequenced in a study of memory CD4+ T cells and cytomegalovirus serostatus. The data were produced by immunoSEQ multiplex PCR, yet TCRdb's version contains in-frame clones alone and is incomplete. The sample consists of more than 55,000 clones, 82% of them appearing once. Single viable CD3+CD4+CD8-CD45RO+ cells were sorted as the memory CD4+ T cells. Material for sequencing was memory CD4+ T cells from blood. The receptors derive from an adult in good health and CMV-seronegative.

The chain combines TRBV11-2 with TRBJ2-5, with D perhaps being TRBD1 or TRBD2 (5 bases each). CDR3 length: 15 amino acids. Germline CDR1 SGHAT, CDR2 FQNNGV. V was pared by 6 bases and J by 5 bases, with 19 bases between. The DNA for the CDR3 is TGTGCCAGCAGTGAAGCATATGGGACGTGGGAGACCCAGTACTTC. This codes for CASSEAYGTWETQYF.

V usage is TRBV4-2 and J usage is TRBJ2-3, with D perhaps matching TRBD1 or TRBD2 (5 bases each). CDR3 length equals 15 residues. V was shortened by 4 bases and J by 1 base, with 12 bases between the two germline ends. CDR1 is LGHNA, CDR2 YNFKEQ, per germline. In DNA, the CDR3 is TGTGCCAGCAGCCCAATTGAGGGGCGCACAGATACGCAGTATTTT. Amino acid sequence: CASSPIEGRTDTQYF.

The genes are TRBV5-6 and TRBJ1-1, with 7 bases identical to TRBD1. The V gene end was trimmed by 2 bases and the J gene end by 1 base; junction bases not matched to a gene: 2. The length of the CDR3 is 14 residues. Germline V CDR1 and CDR2: SGHDT, YYEEEE. Here the CDR3 reads CASSFWDRNTEAFF. The DNA of the CDR3 is TGTGCCAGCAGCTTCTGGGACAGGAACACTGAAGCTTTCTTT.

J is TRBJ1-5 and V is TRBV6-1; 7 bases map to TRBD1. From germline, CDR1 is MNHNS and CDR2 SASEGT. The V gene end was trimmed by 6 bases and the J gene end by 0 bases; junction bases not matched to a gene: 5. The CDR3 contains 15 residues. As DNA, the CDR3 is TGTGCCAGCAGATACGGGACAGCTAGCAATCAGCCCCAGCATTTT. Translating gives CASRYGTASNQPQHF.

The CDR3 DNA sequence: TGTGCCTCCCTCGGCGGGAGGGCCCCAAATGAGCAGTTCTTC. Translation gives CASLGGRAPNEQFF. This chain uses TRBV28 with TRBJ2-1, with 9 nucleotides matching TRBD2. V was clipped by 11 bases and J by 7 bases; unmatched bases: 12. The CDR3 runs to 14 residues. The germline CDR1 and CDR2 sequences are MDHEN and SYDVKM.

This clone was detected a few times. The chain has TRBV6-1 and TRBJ1-2; a weak D match, TRBD1 (5 bases). Trimming removed 4 bases from V and 0 bases from J, with 9 bases in between. Germline CDR1 MNHNS, CDR2 SASEGT. The CDR3 has 14 amino acids. DNA of the CDR3: TGTGCCAGCAGTGGGACAATAACTAACTATGGCTACACCTTC. As protein: CASSGTITNYGYTF.

The chain is built from TRBV28 and TRBJ2-7, with a possible D match to TRBD2 (6 bases). The CDR3 runs to 16 residues. CDR1 is MDHEN, CDR2 SYDVKM, per germline. Deletions cut 6 bases from V and 2 bases from J, with 20 bases between. CDR3 DNA: TGTGCCAGCAGCCGGCGGGACTCCTCGGCCCCCTACGAGCAGTACTTC. Encoded protein: CASSRRDSSAPYEQYF. The full variable domain, with the rest looked up from reference TRBV28 and TRBJ2-7, is DVKVTQSSRYLVKRTGEKVFLECVQDMDHENMFWYRQDPGLGLRLIYFSYDVKMKEKGDIPEGYSVSREKKERFSLILESASTNQTSMYLCASSRRDSSAPYEQYFGPGTRLTVT.

This clone was found a few times. The V gene is TRBV6-6, the J gene TRBJ1-5; no reliable D call. This CDR3 is built from 13 residues. Germline values: CDR1 MNHNY, CDR2 SVGAGI (reference sequence). V was shortened by 6 bases and J by 5 bases, with 11 bases between the two germline ends. The DNA for the CDR3 is TGTGCCAGCAGAGGTGGGGTTTATCAGCCCCAGCATTTT. Protein sequence: CASRGGVYQPQHF.

The chain links TRBV18 to TRBJ1-2, with a tentative D call TRBD1 (5 bases). This CDR3 is 16 amino acids long. The germline gives CDR1 KGHSH, CDR2 LQKENI. The V and J ends lost 5 bases and 5 bases respectively, with 21 bases between them. The DNA of the CDR3 is TGTGCCAGCTCATCCGGGGTAGGACCGTCAGGGTATGGCTACACCTTC. It specifies CASSSGVGPSGYGYTF.

This chain uses TRBV19 with TRBJ2-1; 8 bases agree with TRBD1. Losses at the gene ends were 3 bases for V and 9 bases for J; bases not matched to a gene: 16. Germline V gene sequence: CDR1 LNHDA, CDR2 SQIVND (reference sequence). The CDR3 has 17 residues. In DNA, the CDR3 is TGTGCCAGTAGTATCTGGACAGGGAGGCCGTTGTCGGGTGAGCAGTTCTTC. The encoded protein is CASSIWTGRPLSGEQFF.

The V and J genes are TRBV28 and TRBJ1-5; 10 positions agree with TRBD1. Germline assignment: CDR1 MDHEN and CDR2 SYDVKM. The ends lost 5 bases at V and 5 bases at J; junction bases unmatched: 3. The CDR3 is made up of 14 amino acids. The CDR3 DNA sequence: TGTGCCAGCAGTGCTGGACAGGGGGATCAGCCCCAGCATTTT. Encoded protein: CASSAGQGDQPQHF. Combining the CDR3 with reference TRBV28 and TRBJ1-5 gives the whole variable domain DVKVTQSSRYLVKRTGEKVFLECVQDMDHENMFWYRQDPGLGLRLIYFSYDVKMKEKGDIPEGYSVSREKKERFSLILESASTNQTSMYLCASSAGQGDQPQHFGDGTRLSIL.

The chain recombines TRBV28 with TRBJ2-7; 7 bases align to TRBD2. CDR3 length: 15 residues. Germline V CDR1 and CDR2: MDHEN, SYDVKM. The ends lost 6 bases at V and 5 bases at J; junction bases unmatched: 13. Here the CDR3 DNA reads TGTGCCAGCAGAATAGGGGACTACGACGTGGACGAGCAGTACTTC. It yields the protein CASRIGDYDVDEQYF.

This chain links TRBV5-8 with TRBJ2-3; D uncertain. CDR1 and CDR2 from the germline V gene are SGHTS and YDEGEE. This CDR3 has 12 residues. The V end lost 0 bases, the J end lost 3 bases, and 2 bases lay between the germline ends. CDR3 sequence (DNA): TGTGCCAGCAGCTTGGTTACAGATACGCAGTATTTT. Protein product: CASSLVTDTQYF. Drawing the rest from reference TRBV5-8 and TRBJ2-3, the complete variable domain is EAGVTQSPTHLIKTRGQQATLRCSPISGHTSVYWYQQALGLGLQFLLWYDEGEERNRGNFPPRFSGRQFPNYSSELNVNALELEDSALYLCASSLVTDTQYFGPGTRLTVL.

The chain recombines TRBV28 with TRBJ1-2, with D possibly TRBD1 on 6 matching bases. V was clipped by 3 bases and J by 5 bases, with 16 bases between them. CDR1 MDHEN and CDR2 SYDVKM come from the germline V gene. The CDR3 loop spans 15 amino acids. CDR3: CASSLGGRVGYGYTF. CDR3 sequence (DNA): TGTGCCAGCAGTTTGGGGGGCAGGGTTGGGTATGGCTACACCTTC.

This chain connects TRBV9 to TRBJ2-2, with D unresolved. V lost 0 bases and J lost 5, with 5 bases in between. From germline, CDR1 is SGDLS and CDR2 YYNGEE. This CDR3 has 13 residues. The CDR3 region has the DNA TGTGCCAGCAGCGTAGTGGGGACCGGGGAGCTGTTTTTT. Protein sequence: CASSVVGTGELFF.

This clone showed up just a few times. The rearrangement joins TRBV10-3 to TRBJ2-7, with D perhaps TRBD1 (5 bases). Germline V CDR1 and CDR2: ENHRY, SYGVKD. The V gene lost 10 bases and the J gene lost 2 bases, with 12 bases spanning the gap. The CDR3 consists of 12 residues. The CDR3 DNA reads TGTGCCACTAGACAGACAACCTACGAGCAGTACTTC. Amino acids: CATRQTTYEQYF.

CDR3 nucleotide sequence: TGCAGCGTTGAGGCTAGATTGAATGAGCAGTTCTTC. The encoded protein is CSVEARLNEQFF. The rearrangement joins TRBV29-1 to TRBJ2-1; D ambiguous. This CDR3 region has 12 residues. V was pared by 3 bases and J by 7 bases, with 10 bases between. CDR1 is SQVTM, CDR2 ANQGSEA, per germline.

CDR3 loop: CAWVGRETQYF. The CDR3 region has the DNA TGTGCCTGGGTAGGACGAGAGACCCAGTACTTC. The genes are TRBV30 and TRBJ2-5, with D unclear. This CDR3 has 11 residues. Germline loops: CDR1 GTSNPN, CDR2 SVGIG (reference sequence). V lost 5 bases, J lost 4 bases, and 8 bases lay in between.

The chain is built from TRBV5-1 and TRBJ2-3, with 15 bases matching TRBD2. Germline V gene lookup returns CDR1 SGHRS and CDR2 YFSETQ. The CDR3 is made up of 16 amino acids. Germline trimming cut 3 bases from V and 6 bases from J; bases unmatched to any gene: 5. The CDR3 nucleotides read TGCGCCAGCAGCTGGACTAGCGGGGGGGCCGTTGATACGCAGTATTTT. It translates to CASSWTSGGAVDTQYF.

The V and J genes are TRBV5-6 and TRBJ2-3, with a possible D match to TRBD1 (5 bases). The V and J ends lost 0 bases and 1 base respectively, with 15 bases between them. The CDR3 loop spans 17 amino acids. Germline lookup yields CDR1 SGHDT and CDR2 YYEEEE. The CDR3 nucleotides read TGTGCCAGCAGCTTGGGTACAGGAGCTTTCGGCACAGATACGCAGTATTTT. Its translation: CASSLGTGAFGTDTQYF.

V and J are TRBV6-6 and TRBJ1-2; TRBD1 aligns across 10 bases. With V trimmed by 3 bases and J by 1 base, 5 bases remained unmatched. The CDR3 has 16 residues. Germline loops: CDR1 MNHNY, CDR2 SVGAGI (reference sequence). In DNA form, the CDR3 reads TGTGCCAGCAGTTATGAACGGACAGGGGGTAACTATGGCTACACCTTC. It is translated as CASSYERTGGNYGYTF.

V gene TRBV4-1 combines with J gene TRBJ1-2; no clear D gene. V was pared by 6 bases and J by 5 bases, with 22 bases between. This CDR3 is built from 16 residues. In germline, CDR1 is MGHRA, CDR2 YSYEKL. DNA of the CDR3: TGCGCCAGCAGTTCCCAGGACCTATTTGTGACGTATGGCTACACCTTC. This encodes CASSSQDLFVTYGYTF.

CDR3 region: CAISESQGRGTNEKLFF. CDR3 nucleotide sequence: TGTGCCATCAGTGAGTCGCAGGGCAGGGGAACTAATGAAAAACTGTTTTTT. The V gene is TRBV10-3, the J gene TRBJ1-4, with D maybe TRBD1 (6 bases). The CDR3 is 17 residues long. V was pared by 0 bases and J by 1 base, with 12 bases between. CDR1 and CDR2 (germline): ENHRY, SYGVKD.

The chain uses TRBV4-2 and TRBJ1-1; D is uncertain. The CDR3 loop spans 12 amino acids. Germline CDR1 is LGHNA and CDR2 is YNFKEQ. Between the trimmed V and J ends, which lost 6 bases and 4 bases, there was a span of 9 bases. The CDR3 region has the DNA TGTGCCAGCAGGGGGTTTAGCACTGAAGCTTTCTTT. Translation gives CASRGFSTEAFF.

The chain joins TRBV29-1 to TRBJ2-2; the D is unclear. The CDR3 is 11 amino acids. Trimming cost V 7 bases and J 5 bases, with 8 bases left between them. The germline V gene has CDR1 SQVTM and CDR2 ANQGSEA. CDR3 sequence reads: CSGTGTGELFF. For the CDR3, the DNA is TGCAGCGGAACCGGGACCGGGGAGCTGTTTTTT.

The chain carries TRBV7-3 and TRBJ2-3, with D possibly TRBD2 on 7 matching bases. V lost 4 bases to trimming and J lost 4 bases, with 18 bases between them. The CDR3 sequence is 16 residues long. Germline V gene lookup returns CDR1 SGHTA and CDR2 FQGTGA. CDR3 DNA: TGTGCCAGCAGCTCCCCCGAGGGGGGGAGGCCAGATACGCAGTATTTT. This codes for CASSSPEGGRPDTQYF.

This sequence joins TRBV28 and TRBJ2-7; D may be TRBD1 (5 bases). The CDR3 sequence is 12 residues long. Germline CDR1 and CDR2: MDHEN and SYDVKM. V was cut by 2 bases and J by 10 bases, with 12 bases left in between. This chain's CDR3 is CASSLPRQIQYF. As DNA, the CDR3 is TGTGCCAGCAGTTTACCCCGACAGATACAGTACTTC.